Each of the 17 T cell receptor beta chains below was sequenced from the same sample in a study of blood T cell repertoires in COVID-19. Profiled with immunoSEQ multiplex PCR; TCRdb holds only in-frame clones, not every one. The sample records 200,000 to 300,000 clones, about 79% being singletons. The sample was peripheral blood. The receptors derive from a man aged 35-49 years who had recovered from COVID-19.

For the CDR3, the DNA is TGTGCCTGGGCCTCGTCTTACGAGCAGTACTTC. Residues: CAWASSYEQYF. The V and J genes are TRBV30 and TRBJ2-7; D remains unclear. CDR1 is GTSNPN and CDR2 is SVGIG in the germline V gene (reference sequence). The CDR3 runs 11 residues. The V end was cut by 5 bases, the J end by 4 bases, with 9 bases between.

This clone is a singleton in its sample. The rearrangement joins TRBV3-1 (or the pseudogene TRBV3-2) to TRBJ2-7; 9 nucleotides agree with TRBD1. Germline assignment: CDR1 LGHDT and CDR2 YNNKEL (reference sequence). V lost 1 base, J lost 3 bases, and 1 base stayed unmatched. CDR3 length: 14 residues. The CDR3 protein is CASSQGQGDYEQYF. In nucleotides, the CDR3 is TGTGCCAGCAGCCAAGGACAGGGGGACTACGAGCAGTACTTC.

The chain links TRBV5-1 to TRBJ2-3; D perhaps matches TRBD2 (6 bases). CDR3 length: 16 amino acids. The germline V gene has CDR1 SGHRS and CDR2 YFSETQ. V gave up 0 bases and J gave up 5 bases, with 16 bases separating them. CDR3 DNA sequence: TGCGCCAGCAGCTTGGAAAGACTAGGCCGGGGAGATACGCAGTATTTT. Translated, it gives CASSLERLGRGDTQYF.

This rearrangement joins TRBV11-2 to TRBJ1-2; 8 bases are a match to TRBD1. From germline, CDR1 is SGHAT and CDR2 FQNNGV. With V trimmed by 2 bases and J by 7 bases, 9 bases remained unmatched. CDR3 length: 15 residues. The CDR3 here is CASSLYGRGRGGYTF. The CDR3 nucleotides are TGTGCCAGCAGCTTATATGGCAGGGGGCGCGGTGGCTACACCTTC.

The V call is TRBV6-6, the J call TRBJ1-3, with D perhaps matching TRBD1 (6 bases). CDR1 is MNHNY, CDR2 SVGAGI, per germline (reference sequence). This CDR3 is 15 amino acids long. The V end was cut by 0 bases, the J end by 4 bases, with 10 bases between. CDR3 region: CASSYSQGEGNTIYF. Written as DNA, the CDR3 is TGTGCCAGCAGTTACTCACAGGGAGAAGGAAACACCATATATTTT.

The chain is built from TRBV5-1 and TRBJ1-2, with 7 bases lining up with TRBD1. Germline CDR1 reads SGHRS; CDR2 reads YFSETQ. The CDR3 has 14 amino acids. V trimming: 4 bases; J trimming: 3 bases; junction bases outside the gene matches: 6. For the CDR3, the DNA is TGCGCCAGCAGCCAAACAGGGGTGGACTATGGCTACACCTTC. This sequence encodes CASSQTGVDYGYTF.

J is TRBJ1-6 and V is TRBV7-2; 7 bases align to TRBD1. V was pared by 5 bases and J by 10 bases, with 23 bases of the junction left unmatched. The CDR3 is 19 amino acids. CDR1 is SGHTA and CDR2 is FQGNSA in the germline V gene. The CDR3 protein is CASSRSPAPRQGKGSPLHF. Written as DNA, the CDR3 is TGTGCCAGCAGCCGCAGTCCTGCGCCGAGACAGGGAAAAGGATCACCCCTCCACTTT.

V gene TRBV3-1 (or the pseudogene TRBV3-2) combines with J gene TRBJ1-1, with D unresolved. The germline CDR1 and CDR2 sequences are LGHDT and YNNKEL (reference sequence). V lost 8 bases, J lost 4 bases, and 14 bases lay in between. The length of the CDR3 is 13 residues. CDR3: CASRGLLGTEAFF. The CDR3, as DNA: TGTGCCAGCCGAGGCCTTTTGGGCACTGAAGCTTTCTTT.

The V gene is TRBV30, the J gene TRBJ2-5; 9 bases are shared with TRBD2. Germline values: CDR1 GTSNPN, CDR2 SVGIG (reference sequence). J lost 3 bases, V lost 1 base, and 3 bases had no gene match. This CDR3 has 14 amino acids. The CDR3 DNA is TGTGCCTGGAGTGAAGCTAGCGGGAAAGAGACCCAGTACTTC. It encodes CAWSEASGKETQYF.

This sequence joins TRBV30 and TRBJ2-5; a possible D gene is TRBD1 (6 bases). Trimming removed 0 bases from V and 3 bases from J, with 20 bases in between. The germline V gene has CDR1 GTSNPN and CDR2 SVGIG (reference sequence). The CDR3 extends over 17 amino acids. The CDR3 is CAWSVRVTGWGEETQYF. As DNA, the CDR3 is TGTGCCTGGAGTGTAAGGGTAACAGGGTGGGGCGAAGAGACCCAGTACTTC.

The CDR3 DNA reads TGTGCCAGCTCACTGATTAGAGACAGCCGTCAGCCCCAGCATTTT. Its translation is CASSLIRDSRQPQHF. The chain uses TRBV18 and TRBJ1-5; maybe TRBD1 (5 bases). Trimming pared 4 bases from V and 6 bases from J, leaving 16 bases between. From germline, CDR1 is KGHSH and CDR2 LQKENI. The CDR3 is 15 residues long.

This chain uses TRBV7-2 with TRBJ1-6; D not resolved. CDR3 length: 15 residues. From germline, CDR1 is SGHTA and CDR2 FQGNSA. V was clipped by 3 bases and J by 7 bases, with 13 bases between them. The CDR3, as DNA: TGTGCCAGCAGCTTGTCTCGGGGTCGAAATTCACCCCTCCACTTT. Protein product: CASSLSRGRNSPLHF.

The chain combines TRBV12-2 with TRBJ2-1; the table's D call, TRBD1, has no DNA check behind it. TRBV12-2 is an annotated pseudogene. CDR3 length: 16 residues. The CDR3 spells CASRLLLLGQHDEQFF. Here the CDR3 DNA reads TGTGCAAGTCGCTTACTTCTTCTGGGCCAACATGATGAGCAGTTCTTC.

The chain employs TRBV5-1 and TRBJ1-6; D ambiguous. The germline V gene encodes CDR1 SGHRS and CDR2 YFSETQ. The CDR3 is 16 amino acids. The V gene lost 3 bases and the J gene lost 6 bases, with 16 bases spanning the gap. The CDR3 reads CASSSGREGLNSPLHF. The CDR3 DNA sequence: TGCGCCAGCAGCTCAGGTCGGGAAGGACTTAATTCACCCCTCCACTTT.

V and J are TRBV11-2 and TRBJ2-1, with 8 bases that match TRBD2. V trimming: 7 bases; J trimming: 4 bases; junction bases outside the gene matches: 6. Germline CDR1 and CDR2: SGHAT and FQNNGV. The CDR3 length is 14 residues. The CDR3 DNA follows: TGTGCCAGCACACGGGGGGGGGAATACAATGAGCAGTTCTTC. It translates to CASTRGGEYNEQFF.

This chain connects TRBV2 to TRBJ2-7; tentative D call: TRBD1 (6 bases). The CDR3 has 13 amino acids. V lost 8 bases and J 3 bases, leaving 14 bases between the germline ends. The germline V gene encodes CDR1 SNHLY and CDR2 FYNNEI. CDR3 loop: CASLFGTIYEQYF. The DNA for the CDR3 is TGTGCCAGCCTCTTCGGGACAATCTACGAGCAGTACTTC.

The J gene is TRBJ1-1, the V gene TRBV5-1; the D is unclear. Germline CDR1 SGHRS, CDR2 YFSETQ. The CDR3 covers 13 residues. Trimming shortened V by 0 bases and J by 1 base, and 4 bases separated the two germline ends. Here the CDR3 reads CASSLAQNTEAFF. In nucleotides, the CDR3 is TGCGCCAGCAGCTTGGCCCAGAACACTGAAGCTTTCTTT.